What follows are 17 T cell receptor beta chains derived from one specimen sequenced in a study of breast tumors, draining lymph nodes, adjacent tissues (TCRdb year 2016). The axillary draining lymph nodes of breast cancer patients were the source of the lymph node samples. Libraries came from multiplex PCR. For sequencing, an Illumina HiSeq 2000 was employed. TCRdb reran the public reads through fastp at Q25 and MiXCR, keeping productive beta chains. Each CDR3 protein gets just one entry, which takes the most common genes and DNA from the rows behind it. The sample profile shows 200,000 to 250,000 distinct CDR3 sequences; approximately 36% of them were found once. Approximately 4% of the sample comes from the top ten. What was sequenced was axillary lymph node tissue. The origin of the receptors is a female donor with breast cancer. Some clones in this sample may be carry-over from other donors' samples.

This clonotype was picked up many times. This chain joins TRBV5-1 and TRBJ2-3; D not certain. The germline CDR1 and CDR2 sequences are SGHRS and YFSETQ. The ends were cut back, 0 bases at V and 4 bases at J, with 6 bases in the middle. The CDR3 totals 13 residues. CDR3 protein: CASSLDGPDTQYF. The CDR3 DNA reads TGCGCCAGCAGCTTGGACGGTCCAGATACGCAGTATTTT.

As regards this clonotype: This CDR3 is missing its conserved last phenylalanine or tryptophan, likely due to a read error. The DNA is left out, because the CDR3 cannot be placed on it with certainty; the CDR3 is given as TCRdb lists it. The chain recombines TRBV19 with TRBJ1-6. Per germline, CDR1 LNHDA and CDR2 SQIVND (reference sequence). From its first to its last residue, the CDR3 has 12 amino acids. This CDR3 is CASSIGVSPLYV.

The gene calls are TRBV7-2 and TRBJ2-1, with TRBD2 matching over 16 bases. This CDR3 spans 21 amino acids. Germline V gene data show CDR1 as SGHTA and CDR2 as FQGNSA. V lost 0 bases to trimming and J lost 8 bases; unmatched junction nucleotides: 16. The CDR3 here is CASSLASGTGTSGRARDEQFF. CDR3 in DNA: TGTGCCAGCAGCTTAGCCTCCGGGACAGGGACTAGCGGGAGGGCGAGGGATGAGCAGTTCTTC.

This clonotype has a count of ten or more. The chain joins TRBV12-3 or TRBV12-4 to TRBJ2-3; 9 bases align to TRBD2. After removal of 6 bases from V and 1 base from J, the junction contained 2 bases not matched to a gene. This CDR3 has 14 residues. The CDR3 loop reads CASRRTSGTDTQYF. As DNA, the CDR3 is TGTGCCAGCAGAAGGACTAGCGGCACAGATACGCAGTATTTT.

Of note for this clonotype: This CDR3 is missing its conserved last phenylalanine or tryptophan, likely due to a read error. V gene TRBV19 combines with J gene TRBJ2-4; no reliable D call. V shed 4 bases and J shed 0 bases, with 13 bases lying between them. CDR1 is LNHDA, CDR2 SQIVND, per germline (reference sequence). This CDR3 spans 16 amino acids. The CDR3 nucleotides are TGTGCCAGTAGTAATCGGGCCGGCCTAGCCAAAAACATTCAGTACTCC. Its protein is CASSNRAGLAKNIQYS.

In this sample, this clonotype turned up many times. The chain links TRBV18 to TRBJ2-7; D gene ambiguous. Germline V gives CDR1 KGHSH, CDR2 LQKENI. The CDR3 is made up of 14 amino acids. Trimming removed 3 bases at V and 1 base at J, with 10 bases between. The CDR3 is CASSPGRSSYEQYF. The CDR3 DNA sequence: TGTGCCAGCTCACCCGGCAGGAGTTCCTACGAGCAGTACTTC.

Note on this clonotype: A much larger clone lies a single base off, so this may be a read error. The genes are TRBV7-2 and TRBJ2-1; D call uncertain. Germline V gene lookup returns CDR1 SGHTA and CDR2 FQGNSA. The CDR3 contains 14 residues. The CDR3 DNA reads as TGTGCCAGCAGTGGACCGAGCTCCCACAATGAGCAGTTCTTC. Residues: CASSGPSSHNEQFF.

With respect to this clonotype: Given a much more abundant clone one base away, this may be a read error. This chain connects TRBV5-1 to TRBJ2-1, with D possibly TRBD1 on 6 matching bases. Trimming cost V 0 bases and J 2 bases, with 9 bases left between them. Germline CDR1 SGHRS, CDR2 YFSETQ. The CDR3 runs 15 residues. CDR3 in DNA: TGCGCCAGCAGCTTGGGACAGGCAACCTACAATGAGCAGTTCTTC. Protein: CASSLGQATYNEQFF.

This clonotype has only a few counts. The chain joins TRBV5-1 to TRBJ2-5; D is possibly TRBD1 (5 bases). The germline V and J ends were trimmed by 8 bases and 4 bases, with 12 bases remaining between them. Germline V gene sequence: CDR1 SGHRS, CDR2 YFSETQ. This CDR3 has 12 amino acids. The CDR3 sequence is CASRQGPETQYF. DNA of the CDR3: TGCGCCAGTCGGCAGGGCCCAGAGACCCAGTACTTC. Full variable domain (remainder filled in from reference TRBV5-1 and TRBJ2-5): KAGVTQTPRYLIKTRGQQVTLSCSPISGHRSVSWYQQTPGQGLQFLFEYFSETQRNKGNFPGRFSGRQFSNSRSEMNVSTLELGDSALYLCASRQGPETQYFGPGTRLLVL.

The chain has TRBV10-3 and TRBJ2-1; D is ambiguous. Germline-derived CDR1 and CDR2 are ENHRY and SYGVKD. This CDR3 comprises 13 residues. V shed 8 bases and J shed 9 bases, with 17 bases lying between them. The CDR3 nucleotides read TGTGCCATCTCAGCCCAGCCTGTGTTTGAGCAGTTCTTC. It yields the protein CAISAQPVFEQFF.

CDR3 loop: CASSGLAGDNNEQFF. The CDR3 bases are TGCGCCAGCAGTGGGCTAGCGGGAGATAACAATGAGCAGTTCTTC. The rearrangement links TRBV10-1 to TRBJ2-1; 10 bases are shared with TRBD2. Germline V lookup: CDR1 WNHNN, CDR2 SYGVQD (reference sequence). This CDR3 comprises 15 residues. J gave up 5 bases and V 4 bases, and 5 bases lay outside the gene matches.

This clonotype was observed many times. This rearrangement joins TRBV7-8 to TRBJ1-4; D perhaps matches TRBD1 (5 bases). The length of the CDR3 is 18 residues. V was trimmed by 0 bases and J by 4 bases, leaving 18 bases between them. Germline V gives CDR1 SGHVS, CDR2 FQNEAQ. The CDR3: CASSLATRVYRINEKLFF. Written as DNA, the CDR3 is TGTGCCAGCAGCTTAGCGACTCGGGTTTACAGGATTAATGAAAAACTGTTTTTT.

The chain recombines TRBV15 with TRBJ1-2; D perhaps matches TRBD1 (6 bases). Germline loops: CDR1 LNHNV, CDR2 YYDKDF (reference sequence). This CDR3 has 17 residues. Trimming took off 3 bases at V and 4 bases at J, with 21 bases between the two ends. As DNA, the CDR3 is TGTGCCACCAGCAGTTACGTCCGGACGGGAGGGGGCTATGGCTACACCTTC. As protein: CATSSYVRTGGGYGYTF.

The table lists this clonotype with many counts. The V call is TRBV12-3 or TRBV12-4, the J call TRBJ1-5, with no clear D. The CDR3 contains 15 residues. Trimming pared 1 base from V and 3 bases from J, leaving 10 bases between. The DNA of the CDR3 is TGTGCCAGCAGTTTAGGGACCTGGGTCAATCAGCCCCAGCATTTT. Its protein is CASSLGTWVNQPQHF.

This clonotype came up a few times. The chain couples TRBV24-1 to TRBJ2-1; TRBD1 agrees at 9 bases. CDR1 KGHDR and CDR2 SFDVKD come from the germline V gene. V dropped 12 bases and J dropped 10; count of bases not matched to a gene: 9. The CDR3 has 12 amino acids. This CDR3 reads CAAQQGAEEQFF. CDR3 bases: TGTGCCGCGCAACAGGGGGCTGAGGAGCAGTTCTTC.

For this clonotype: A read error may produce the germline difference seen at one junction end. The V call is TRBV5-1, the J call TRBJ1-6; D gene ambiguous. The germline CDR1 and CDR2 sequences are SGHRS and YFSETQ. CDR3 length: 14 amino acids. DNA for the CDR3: TGCGCCAGCAGCTTCGGGCGAATTAATTCCCCCCTCCACTTT. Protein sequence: CASSFGRINSPLHF.

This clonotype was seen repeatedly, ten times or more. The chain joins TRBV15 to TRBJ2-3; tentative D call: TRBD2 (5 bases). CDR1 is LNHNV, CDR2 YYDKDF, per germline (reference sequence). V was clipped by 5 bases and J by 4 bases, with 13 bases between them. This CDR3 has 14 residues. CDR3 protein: CATSGVANPDTQYF. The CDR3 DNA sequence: TGTGCCACCAGCGGAGTAGCGAATCCAGATACGCAGTATTTT.